A selection of T cell receptor beta chains follows, all from one sample in a study of CD8+CD57+ T cells in acquired aplastic anemia. TCRdb redid the calling of the reads with MiXCR, one entry per CDR3 protein. The sample lists about 160,000 distinct CDR3 sequences, more than 40% occurring once. Input material: sorted CD4+, CD8+, or CD8+CD57+ T cells (not recorded which) from PBMCs. These receptors originate from a human donor with aplastic anemia. Both conserved end residues are part of each CDR3. D genes are given only for firm matches. Rows give clone size only sometimes, using once, few, many, or a class for an expanded clone.

. TRBJ2-3 TRBV13 . TGTGCCAGCAGCTTAGCGGGATTTGGTACGCAGTATTTT CASSLAGFGTQYF
. TRBJ2-3 TRBV28 . TGTGCCGGCCGGGGGCGGGGGTACACAGATACGCAGTATTTT CAGRGRGYTDTQYF
. TRBJ1-1 TRBV5-4 . TGTGCCAGCAGCCATCAAATTTCTGGGACGGAAGAAGCTTTCTTT CASSHQISGTEEAFF
. TRBJ2-3 TRBV9 . TGTGCCAGCGGGGGGACCTCCACAGATACGCAGTATTTT CASGGTSTDTQYF
few TRBJ2-7 TRBV27 . TGTGCCAGCAGTTTGGGCGACGTATCCTACGAGCAGTACTTC CASSLGDVSYEQYF
. TRBJ2-3 TRBV10-1 TRBD1 TGCGCCAGCAGGTCAGGGGGCGGGCGGACAGATACGCAGTATTTT CASRSGGGRTDTQYF
many TRBJ2-7 TRBV27 . TGTGCCAGCAGCCCTCGAGGAAGCGAGCAGTACTTC CASSPRGSEQYF
many TRBJ2-7 TRBV20-1 . TGCAGTGCTAGGACGAGGGGGGGGGATACCTACGAGCAGTACTTC CSARTRGGDTYEQYF
. TRBJ1-1 TRBV4-1 . TGCGCCAGCAGCCAAGGGTTGTCAGTTGAAGCTTTCTTT CASSQGLSVEAFF
few TRBJ1-1 TRBV6-5 . TGTGCCAGCAGTTACGCGTATACAACAGGAAGGGGTGAAGCTTTCTTT CASSYAYTTGRGEAFF
many TRBJ2-5 TRBV11-2 . TGTGCCAGCAGCTTAGTAAGAGTAAGGGGGATCCAAGAGACCCAGTACTTC CASSLVRVRGIQETQYF
many TRBJ2-2 TRBV6-1 . TGTGCCAGCAGTGGGTGGGACGGCACCGGGGAGCTGTTTTTT CASSGWDGTGELFF
. TRBJ1-4 TRBV7-9 . TGTGCCAGCAGCTTATCCATAGGAGGGAATGAAAAACTGTTTTTT CASSLSIGGNEKLFF
many TRBJ1-2 TRBV30 . TGTGCCTGGAGTACTGGGTACTATGGCTACACCTTC CAWSTGYYGYTF
. TRBJ2-1 TRBV15 . TGTGCCACCAGCAGCGGTAATGAGCAGTTCTTC CATSSGNEQFF
many TRBJ2-2 TRBV7-9 . TGTGCCAGCAGGGAGGGTAACACCGGGGAGCTGTTTTTT CASREGNTGELFF
few TRBJ2-2 TRBV7-3 . TGTGCCAGCTCGGACTCGCCAGGCGGTGAGCTGTTTTTT CASSDSPGGELFF
. TRBJ1-6 TRBV25-1 . TGTGCCAGCAGTCCCTACGGGAATTCACCCCTCCACTTT CASSPYGNSPLHF
. TRBJ2-7 TRBV20-1 . TGCAGTGCTAGAGATAACTTACGGGGACCCTCCTACGAGCAGTACTTC CSARDNLRGPSYEQYF
. TRBJ2-7 TRBV19 TRBD2 TGTGCCAGTAGTATCGGGGGGTCCACCTACGAGCAGTACTTC CASSIGGSTYEQYF
. TRBJ2-1 TRBV10-3 . TGCGCCATCTCGGAAAGCTCCTACAATGAGCAGTTCTTC CAISESSYNEQFF